This TCR beta chain is drawn from a study of CD8+ T cells in alopecia areata. Overall study context: The drug, oral tofacitinib, was given to treated patients at 5 to 10 mg twice daily. Treatment with tofacitinib (6 to 18 months) was followed by 6 months off drug. Study-level findings and limits: Scalp clonality decreased significantly with tofacitinib, and so did expanded CD8+ clones among the top 100.

This CDR3 spans 14 amino acids. Trimming removed 4 bases from V and 0 bases from J, with 10 bases in between. The germline V gene has CDR1 SGHRS and CDR2 YFSETQ. Treatment given: oral pan-JAK inhibitor, 5-10 mg twice daily. PBMCs served as the source from which CD4+ and CD8+ T cells were sorted. Turning to this clone: Its antigen is not known.

The sequencing template was cDNA reverse transcribed from extracted RNA. Here immunoSEQ multiplex PCR was the method, and the copy in TCRdb shows in-frame clones only, minus some. The sample shows fewer than 250,000 clones, about three fifths of them seen only once. The rearrangement uses TRBV5-1 and TRBJ1-1, with D hard to call. The source was CD4+ T cells sorted from blood, collected at week 4, from a patient treated with tofacitinib. The sequence was collected from a human donor with alopecia areata. The CDR3 DNA is TGCGCCAGCAGCCCGGAATCCATGAACACTGAAGCTTTCTTT. This encodes CASSPESMNTEAFF.